This paragraph reports one T cell receptor beta chain. Original analysis: Reference gene primer amplification in the assay estimated nucleated cell counts. Assay used: immunoSEQ multiplex PCR; TCRdb lists only in-frame clones, some missing. V, J and clone size were drawn from that table, and D and trimming were deduced from the DNA. The sample records more than 85,000 clones, about 79% being singletons. This record belongs to a study of blood T cell repertoires in COVID-19. Across the whole study: Collection of acute and convalescent COVID-19 samples took place in the United States, Italy and Spain. T cells, B-cell-depleted T cells, or PBMCs provided the cDNA or gDNA that served as material.

The CDR3 covers 13 residues. V lost 5 bases, J lost 7 bases, and 4 bases stayed unmatched. Looked up from germline, CDR1 is SGHTA and CDR2 is FQGNSA. The sequenced sample consisted of peripheral blood. The clonotype comes from a woman between 50 and 59 years old with acute or convalescent COVID-19. The gene calls are TRBV7-2 and TRBJ1-4; 7 bases align to TRBD1. CDR3 in DNA: TGTGCCAGCAGCGCCCAGGGGGGTGAAAAACTGTTTTTT. Translating gives CASSAQGGEKLFF. Variable domain in full (rest from reference TRBV7-2 and TRBJ1-4): GAGVSQSPSNKVTEKGKDVELRCDPISGHTALYWYRQSLGQGLEFLIYFQGNSAPDKSGLPSDRFSAERTGGSVSTLTIQRTQQEDSAVYLCASSAQGGEKLFFGSGTQLSVL.